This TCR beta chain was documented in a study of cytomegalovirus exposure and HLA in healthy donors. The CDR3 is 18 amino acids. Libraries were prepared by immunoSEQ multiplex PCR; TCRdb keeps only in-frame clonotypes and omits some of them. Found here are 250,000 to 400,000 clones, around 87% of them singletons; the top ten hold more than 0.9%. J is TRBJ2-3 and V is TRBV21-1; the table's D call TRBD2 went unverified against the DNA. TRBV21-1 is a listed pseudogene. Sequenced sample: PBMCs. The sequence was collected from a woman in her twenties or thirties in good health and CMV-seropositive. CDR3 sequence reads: CASSKRLAGQASTDTQYF. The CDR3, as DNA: TGTGCCAGCAGCAAGAGGCTAGCGGGCCAGGCTAGCACAGATACGCAGTATTTT.